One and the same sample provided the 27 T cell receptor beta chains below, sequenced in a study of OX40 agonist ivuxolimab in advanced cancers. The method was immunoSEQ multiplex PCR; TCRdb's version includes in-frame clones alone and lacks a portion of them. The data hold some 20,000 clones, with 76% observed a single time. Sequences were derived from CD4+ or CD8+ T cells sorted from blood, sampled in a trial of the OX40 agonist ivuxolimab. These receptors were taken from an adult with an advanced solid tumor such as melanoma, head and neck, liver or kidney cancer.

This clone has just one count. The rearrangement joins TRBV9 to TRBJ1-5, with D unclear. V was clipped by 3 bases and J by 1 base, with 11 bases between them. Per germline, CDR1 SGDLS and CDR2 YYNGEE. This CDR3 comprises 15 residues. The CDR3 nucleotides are TGTGCCAGCAGCGCGTCGGACGGAAGCAATCAGCCCCAGCATTTT. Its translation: CASSASDGSNQPQHF.

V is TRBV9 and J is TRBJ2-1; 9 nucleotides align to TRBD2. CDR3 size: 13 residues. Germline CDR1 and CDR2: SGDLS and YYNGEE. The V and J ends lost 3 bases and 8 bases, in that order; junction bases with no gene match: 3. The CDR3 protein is CASSGQREDEQFF. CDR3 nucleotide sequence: TGTGCCAGCAGCGGACAGCGGGAGGATGAGCAGTTCTTC. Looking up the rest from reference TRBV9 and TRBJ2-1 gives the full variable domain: DSGVTQTPKHLITATGQRVTLRCSPRSGDLSVYWYQQSLDQGLQFLIQYYNGEERAKGNILERFSAQQFPDLHSELNLSSLELGDSALYFCASSGQREDEQFFGPGTRLTVL.

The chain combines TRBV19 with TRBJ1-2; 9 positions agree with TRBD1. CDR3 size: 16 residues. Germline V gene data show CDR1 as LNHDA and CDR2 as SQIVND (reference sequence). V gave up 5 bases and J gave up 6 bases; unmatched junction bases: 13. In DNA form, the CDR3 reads TGTGCCAGTAGTGCCTGGACAGGGGACGTAGTGAATGGCTACACCTTC. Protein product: CASSAWTGDVVNGYTF.

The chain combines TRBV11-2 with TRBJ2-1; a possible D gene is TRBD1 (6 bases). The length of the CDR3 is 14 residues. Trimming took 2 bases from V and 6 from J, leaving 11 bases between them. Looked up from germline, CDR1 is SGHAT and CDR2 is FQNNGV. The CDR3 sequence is CASSLLTGSNEQFF. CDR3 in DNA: TGTGCCAGCAGCTTACTGACAGGCAGCAATGAGCAGTTCTTC.

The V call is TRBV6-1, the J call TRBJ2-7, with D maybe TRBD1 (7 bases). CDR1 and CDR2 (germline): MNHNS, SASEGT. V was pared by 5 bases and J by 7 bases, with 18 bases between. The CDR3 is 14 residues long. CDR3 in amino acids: CASSPASTGREQYF. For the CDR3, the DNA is TGTGCCAGCAGTCCCGCATCGACAGGGAGGGAGCAGTACTTC.

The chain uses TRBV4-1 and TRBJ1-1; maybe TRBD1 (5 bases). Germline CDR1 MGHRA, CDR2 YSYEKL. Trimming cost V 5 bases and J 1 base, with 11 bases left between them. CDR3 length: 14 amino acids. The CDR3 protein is CASSNLGRNTEAFF. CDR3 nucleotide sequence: TGCGCCAGCAGCAATTTGGGACGGAACACTGAAGCTTTCTTT.

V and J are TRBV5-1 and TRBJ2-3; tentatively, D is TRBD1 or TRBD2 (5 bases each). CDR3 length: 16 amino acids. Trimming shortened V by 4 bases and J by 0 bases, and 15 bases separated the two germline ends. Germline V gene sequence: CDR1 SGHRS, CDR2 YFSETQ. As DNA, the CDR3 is TGCGCCAGCAGCCCGGGGCAGGGTCGGAGCACAGATACGCAGTATTTT. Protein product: CASSPGQGRSTDTQYF.

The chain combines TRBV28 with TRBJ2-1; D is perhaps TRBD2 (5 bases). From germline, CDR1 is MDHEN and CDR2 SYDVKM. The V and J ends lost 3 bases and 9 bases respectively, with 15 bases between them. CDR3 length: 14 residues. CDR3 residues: CASSFLAFSGEQFF. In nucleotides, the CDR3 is TGTGCCAGCAGTTTCCTAGCTTTCTCCGGTGAGCAGTTCTTC.

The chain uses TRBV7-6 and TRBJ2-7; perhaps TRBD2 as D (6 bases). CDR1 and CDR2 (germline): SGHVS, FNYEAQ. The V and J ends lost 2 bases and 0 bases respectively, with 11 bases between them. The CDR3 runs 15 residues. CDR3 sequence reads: CASSLPGGASYEQYF. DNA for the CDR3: TGTGCCAGCAGCTTACCAGGAGGGGCCTCCTACGAGCAGTACTTC.

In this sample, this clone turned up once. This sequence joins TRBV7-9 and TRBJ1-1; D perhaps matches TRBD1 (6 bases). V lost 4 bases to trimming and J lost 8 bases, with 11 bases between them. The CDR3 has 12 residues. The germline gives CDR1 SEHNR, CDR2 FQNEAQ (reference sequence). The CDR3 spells CASSSGGSEAFF. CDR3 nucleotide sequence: TGTGCCAGCAGCTCCGGGGGCAGCGAAGCTTTCTTT.

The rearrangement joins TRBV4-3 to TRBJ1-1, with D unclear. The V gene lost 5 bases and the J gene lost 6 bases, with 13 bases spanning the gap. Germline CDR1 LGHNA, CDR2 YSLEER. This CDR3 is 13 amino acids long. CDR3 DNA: TGCGCCAGCAGCTTGGCCAAAGACGCTGAAGCTTTCTTT. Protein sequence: CASSLAKDAEAFF.

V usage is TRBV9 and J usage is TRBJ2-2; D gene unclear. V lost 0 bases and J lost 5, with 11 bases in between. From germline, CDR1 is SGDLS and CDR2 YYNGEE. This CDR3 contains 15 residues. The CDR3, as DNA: TGTGCCAGCAGCGTAGTAGAGGCTGGGACCGGGGAGCTGTTTTTT. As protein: CASSVVEAGTGELFF.

The CDR3 nucleotides are TGTGCCAGCAGCACTAGCGGGGAAAGACACGAGCAGTACTTC. This translates into CASSTSGERHEQYF. The chain uses TRBV2 and TRBJ2-5, with 10 nucleotides matching TRBD2. The J call is doubtful: the DNA matches TRBJ2-7 better. CDR1 is SNHLY, CDR2 FYNNEI, per germline. The CDR3 has 14 residues.

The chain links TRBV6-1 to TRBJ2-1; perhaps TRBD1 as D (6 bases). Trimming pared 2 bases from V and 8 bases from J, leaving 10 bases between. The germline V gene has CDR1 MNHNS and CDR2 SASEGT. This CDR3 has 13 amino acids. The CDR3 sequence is CASSESGGDEQFF. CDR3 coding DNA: TGTGCCAGCAGTGAATCTGGGGGCGATGAGCAGTTCTTC.

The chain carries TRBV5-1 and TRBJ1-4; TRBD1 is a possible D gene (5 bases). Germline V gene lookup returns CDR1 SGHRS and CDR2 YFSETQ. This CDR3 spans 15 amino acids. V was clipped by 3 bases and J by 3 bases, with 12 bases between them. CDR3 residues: CASSSSGTANEKLFF. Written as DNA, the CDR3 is TGCGCCAGCAGCTCGTCCGGGACGGCTAATGAAAAACTGTTTTTT.

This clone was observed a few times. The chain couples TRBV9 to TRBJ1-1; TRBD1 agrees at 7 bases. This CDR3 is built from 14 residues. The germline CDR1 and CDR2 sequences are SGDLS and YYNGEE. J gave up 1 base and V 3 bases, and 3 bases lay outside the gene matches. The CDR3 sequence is CASSGQGRNTEAFF. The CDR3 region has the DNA TGTGCCAGCAGCGGACAGGGCCGGAACACTGAAGCTTTCTTT.

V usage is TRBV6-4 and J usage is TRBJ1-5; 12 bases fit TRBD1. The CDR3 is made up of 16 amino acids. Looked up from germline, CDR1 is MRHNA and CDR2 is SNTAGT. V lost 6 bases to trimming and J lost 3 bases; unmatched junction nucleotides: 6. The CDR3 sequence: CASSPGQGANNQPQHF. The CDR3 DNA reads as TGTGCCAGCAGCCCGGGACAGGGGGCTAACAATCAGCCCCAGCATTTT.

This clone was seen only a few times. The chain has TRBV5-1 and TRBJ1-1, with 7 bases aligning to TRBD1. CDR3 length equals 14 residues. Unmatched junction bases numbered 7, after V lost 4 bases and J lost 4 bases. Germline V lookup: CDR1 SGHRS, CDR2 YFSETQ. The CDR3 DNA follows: TGCGCCAGCAGCCTTCAGGGGGGGGCCACTGAAGCTTTCTTT. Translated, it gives CASSLQGGATEAFF.

The DNA of the CDR3 is TGCAGCGTTGAAGATCGATACCGAGACAGATATGGCTACACCTTC. Translating gives CSVEDRYRDRYGYTF. V gene TRBV29-1 combines with J gene TRBJ1-2, with D possibly being TRBD1 (5 bases). Germline V gene sequence: CDR1 SQVTM, CDR2 ANQGSEA. Trimming shortened V by 0 bases and J by 5 bases, and 16 bases separated the two germline ends. The CDR3 has 15 residues.

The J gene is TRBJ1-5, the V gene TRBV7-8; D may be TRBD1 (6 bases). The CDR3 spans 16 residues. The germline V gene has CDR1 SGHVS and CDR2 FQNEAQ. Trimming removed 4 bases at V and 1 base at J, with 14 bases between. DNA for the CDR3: TGTGCCAGCAGCTGGAGCACAGGGCTGAGCAATCAGCCCCAGCATTTT. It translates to CASSWSTGLSNQPQHF.

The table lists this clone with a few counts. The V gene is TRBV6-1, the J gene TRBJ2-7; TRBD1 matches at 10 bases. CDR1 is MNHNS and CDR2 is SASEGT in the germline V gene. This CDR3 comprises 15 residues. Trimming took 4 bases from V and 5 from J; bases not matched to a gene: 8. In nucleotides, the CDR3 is TGTGCCAGCAGTGTTCGACAGGGGGCGGGGGACGAGCAGTACTTC. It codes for CASSVRQGAGDEQYF.

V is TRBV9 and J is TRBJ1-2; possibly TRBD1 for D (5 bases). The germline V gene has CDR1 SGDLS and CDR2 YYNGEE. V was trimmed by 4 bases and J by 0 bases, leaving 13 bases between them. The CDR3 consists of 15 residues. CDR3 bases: TGTGCCAGCAGCATCACAGGATCTTCTAACTATGGCTACACCTTC. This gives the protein CASSITGSSNYGYTF.

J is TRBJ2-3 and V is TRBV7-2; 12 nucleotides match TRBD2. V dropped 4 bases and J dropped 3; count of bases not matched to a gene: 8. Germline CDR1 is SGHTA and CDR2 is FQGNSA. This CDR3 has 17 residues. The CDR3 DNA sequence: TGTGCCAGCAGCTCGACTAGCGGGAGCGGGGCAACAGATACGCAGTATTTT. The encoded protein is CASSSTSGSGATDTQYF.

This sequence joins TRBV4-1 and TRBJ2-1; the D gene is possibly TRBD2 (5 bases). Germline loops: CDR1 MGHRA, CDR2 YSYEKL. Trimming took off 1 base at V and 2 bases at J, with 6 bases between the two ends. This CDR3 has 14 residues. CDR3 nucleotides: TGCGCCAGCAGCCAAGGAGGGACCTACAATGAGCAGTTCTTC. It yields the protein CASSQGGTYNEQFF.

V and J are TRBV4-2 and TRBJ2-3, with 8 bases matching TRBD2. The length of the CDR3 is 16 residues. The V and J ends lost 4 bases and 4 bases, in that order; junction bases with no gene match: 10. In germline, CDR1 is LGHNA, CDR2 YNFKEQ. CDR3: CASSPWRGAPPDTQYF. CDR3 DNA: TGTGCCAGCAGCCCCTGGCGGGGGGCCCCCCCAGATACGCAGTATTTT.

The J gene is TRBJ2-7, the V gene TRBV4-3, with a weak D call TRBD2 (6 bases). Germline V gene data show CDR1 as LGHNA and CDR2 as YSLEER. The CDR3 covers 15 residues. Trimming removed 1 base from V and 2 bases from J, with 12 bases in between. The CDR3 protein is CASSQGGTAAYEQYF. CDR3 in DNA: TGCGCCAGCAGCCAAGGCGGGACGGCCGCCTACGAGCAGTACTTC.

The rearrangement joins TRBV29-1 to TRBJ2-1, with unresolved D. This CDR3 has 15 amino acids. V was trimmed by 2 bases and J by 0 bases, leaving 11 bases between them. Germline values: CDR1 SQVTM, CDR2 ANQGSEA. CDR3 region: CSVEKGRSSYNEQFF. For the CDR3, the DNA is TGCAGCGTTGAAAAGGGCAGGAGCTCCTACAATGAGCAGTTCTTC.